This T cell receptor beta chain was profiled in a study of T cell responses to AZD1222 COVID-19 vaccine. About the study: Pooling was applied to second doses at about 4 or about 12 weeks. Study-wide findings and caveats: Following two doses of AZD1222, Spike-specific TCR breadth and depth rose. Repertoires in all cases were sampled only once the peak T cell response had passed.

V lost 6 bases, J lost 8 bases, and 23 bases lay in between. CDR1 DFQATT and CDR2 SNEGSKA come from the germline V gene (reference sequence). The CDR3 is 15 residues long. Worth noting for this clone: No antigen is known for it.

Sequencing used immunoSEQ multiplex PCR; TCRdb keeps in-frame clones, though not all of them. The sample lists 90,000 to 110,000 clones, about 90% occurring once. This chain uses TRBV20-1 with TRBJ2-1; tentative D call: TRBD2 (6 bases). The clonotype was recovered from an adult in good health. This sample comprised peripheral blood, obtained on day 0 of AZD1222 vaccination. CDR3 sequence: CSASTRSGWPHEQFF. The CDR3 nucleotides read TGCAGTGCCAGTACTCGGAGCGGGTGGCCCCATGAGCAGTTCTTC.